This TCR beta chain was captured in a study of control samples from healthy donors and cancer patients. Some clones are missing from TCRdb's copy, which holds only in-frame ones; the method was immunoSEQ multiplex PCR. The sample contains around 130,000 clones, about 90% of which appear only once. This receptor was taken from a man between 50 and 59 years old in good health. Sequencing used blood.

In DNA form, the CDR3 reads TGTGCCAGCAGCCCGGACAGGGCGTATGAAGCTTTCTTT. Residues: CASSPDRAYEAFF. The genes are TRBV11-2 and TRBJ1-1; 8 nucleotides agree with TRBD1. Germline lookup yields CDR1 SGHAT and CDR2 FQNNGV. The V and J ends lost 5 bases and 7 bases, in that order; junction bases with no gene match: 6. The CDR3 spans 13 residues.